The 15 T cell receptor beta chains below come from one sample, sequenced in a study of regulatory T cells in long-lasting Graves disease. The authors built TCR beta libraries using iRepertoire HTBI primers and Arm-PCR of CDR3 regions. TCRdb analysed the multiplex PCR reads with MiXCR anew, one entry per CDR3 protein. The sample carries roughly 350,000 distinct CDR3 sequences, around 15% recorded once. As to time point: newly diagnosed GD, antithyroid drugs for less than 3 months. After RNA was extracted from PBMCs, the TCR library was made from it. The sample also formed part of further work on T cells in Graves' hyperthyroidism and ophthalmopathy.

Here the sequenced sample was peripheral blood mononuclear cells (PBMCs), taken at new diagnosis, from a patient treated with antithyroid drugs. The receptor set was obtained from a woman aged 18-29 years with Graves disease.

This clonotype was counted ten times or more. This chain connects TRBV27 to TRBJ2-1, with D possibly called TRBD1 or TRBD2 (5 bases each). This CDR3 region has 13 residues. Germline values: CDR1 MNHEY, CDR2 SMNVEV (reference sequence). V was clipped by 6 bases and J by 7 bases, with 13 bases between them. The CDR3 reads CASSRAGGNEQFF. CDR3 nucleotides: TGTGCCAGCAGCCGAGCTGGGGGAAATGAGCAGTTCTTC.

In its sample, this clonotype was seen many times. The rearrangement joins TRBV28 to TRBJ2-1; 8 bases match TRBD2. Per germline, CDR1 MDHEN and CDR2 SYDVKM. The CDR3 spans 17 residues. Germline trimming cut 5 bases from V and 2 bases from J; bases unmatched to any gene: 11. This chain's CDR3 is CASSLPGVAGTYNEQFF. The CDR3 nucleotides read TGTGCCAGCAGTCTTCCGGGGGTAGCGGGAACCTACAATGAGCAGTTCTTC.

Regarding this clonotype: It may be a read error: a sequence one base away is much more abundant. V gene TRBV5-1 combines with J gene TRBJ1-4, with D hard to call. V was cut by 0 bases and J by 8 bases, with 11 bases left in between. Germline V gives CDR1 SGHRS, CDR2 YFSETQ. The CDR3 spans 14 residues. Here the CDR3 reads CASSLVVQGEKLFF. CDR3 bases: TGCGCCAGCAGCTTGGTAGTCCAAGGCGAAAAACTGTTTTTT.

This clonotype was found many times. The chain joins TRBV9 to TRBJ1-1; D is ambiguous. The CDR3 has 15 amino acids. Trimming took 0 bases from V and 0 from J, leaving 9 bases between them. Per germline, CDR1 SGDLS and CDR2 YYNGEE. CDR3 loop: CASSVGRSMNTEAFF. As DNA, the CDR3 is TGTGCCAGCAGCGTAGGACGGTCTATGAACACTGAAGCTTTCTTT.

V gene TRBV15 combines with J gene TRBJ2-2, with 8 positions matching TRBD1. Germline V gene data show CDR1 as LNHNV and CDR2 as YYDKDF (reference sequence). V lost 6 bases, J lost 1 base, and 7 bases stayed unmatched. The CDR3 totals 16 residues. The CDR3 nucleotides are TGTGCCACCAGGACAGGACAGGGCCTGAACACCGGGGAGCTGTTTTTT. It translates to CATRTGQGLNTGELFF.

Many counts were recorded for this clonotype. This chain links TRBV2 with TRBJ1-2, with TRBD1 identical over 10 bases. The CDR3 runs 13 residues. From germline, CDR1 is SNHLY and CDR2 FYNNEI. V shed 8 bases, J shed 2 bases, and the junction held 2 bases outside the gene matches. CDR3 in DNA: TGTGCCAGCGGGACAGGGGAAAACTATGGCTACACCTTC. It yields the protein CASGTGENYGYTF.

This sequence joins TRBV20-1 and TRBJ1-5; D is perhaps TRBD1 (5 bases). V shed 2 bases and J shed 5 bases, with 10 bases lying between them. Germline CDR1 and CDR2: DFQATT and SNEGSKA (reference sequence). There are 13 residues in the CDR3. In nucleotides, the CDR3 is TGCAGTGCTAGACAGGGAACAGATCAGCCCCAGCATTTT. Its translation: CSARQGTDQPQHF.

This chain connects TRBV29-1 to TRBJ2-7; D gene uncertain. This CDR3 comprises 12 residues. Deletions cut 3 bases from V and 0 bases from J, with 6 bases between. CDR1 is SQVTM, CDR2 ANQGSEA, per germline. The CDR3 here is CSVEGRSYEQYF. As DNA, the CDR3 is TGCAGCGTTGAGGGCCGCTCCTACGAGCAGTACTTC.

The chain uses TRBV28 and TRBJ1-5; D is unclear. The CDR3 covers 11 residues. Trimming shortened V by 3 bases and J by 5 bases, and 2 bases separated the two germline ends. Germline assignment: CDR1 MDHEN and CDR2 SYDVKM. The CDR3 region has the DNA TGTGCCAGCAGTTTGTATCAGCCCCAGCATTTT. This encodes CASSLYQPQHF.

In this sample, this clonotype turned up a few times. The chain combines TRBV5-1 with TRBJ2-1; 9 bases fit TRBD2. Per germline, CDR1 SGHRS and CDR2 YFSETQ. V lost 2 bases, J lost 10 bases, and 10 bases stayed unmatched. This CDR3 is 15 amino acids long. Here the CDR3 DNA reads TGCGCCAGCAGCTTCGACCTAGCGGGGTCCGGGGAGCAGTTCTTC. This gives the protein CASSFDLAGSGEQFF.

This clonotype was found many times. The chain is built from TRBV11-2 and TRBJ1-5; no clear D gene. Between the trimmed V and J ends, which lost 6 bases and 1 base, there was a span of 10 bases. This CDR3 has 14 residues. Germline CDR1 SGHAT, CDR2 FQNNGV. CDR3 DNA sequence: TGTGCCAGCAGTTTCGGCTTGAGCAATCAGCCCCAGCATTTT. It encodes CASSFGLSNQPQHF.

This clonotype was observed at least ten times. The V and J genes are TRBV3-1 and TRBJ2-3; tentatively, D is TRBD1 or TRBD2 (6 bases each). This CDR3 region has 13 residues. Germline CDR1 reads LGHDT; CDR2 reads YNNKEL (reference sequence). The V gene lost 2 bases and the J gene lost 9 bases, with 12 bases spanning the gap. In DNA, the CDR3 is TGTGCCAGCAGCCAACCAGGAGGGGGGACGCAGTATTTT. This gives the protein CASSQPGGGTQYF.

The DNA of the CDR3 is TGCGCCAGCATTCTCGGGGAGTTCGACTCAGATACGCAGTATTTT. It yields the protein CASILGEFDSDTQYF. J is TRBJ2-3 and V is TRBV5-1; possibly TRBD2 for D (5 bases). The germline gives CDR1 SGHRS, CDR2 YFSETQ. Trimming removed 6 bases from V and 4 bases from J, with 18 bases in between. This CDR3 contains 15 residues. The complete variable domain, with remaining parts taken from reference TRBV5-1 and TRBJ2-3, reads KAGVTQTPRYLIKTRGQQVTLSCSPISGHRSVSWYQQTPGQGLQFLFEYFSETQRNKGNFPGRFSGRQFSNSRSEMNVSTLELGDSALYLCASILGEFDSDTQYFGPGTRLTVL.

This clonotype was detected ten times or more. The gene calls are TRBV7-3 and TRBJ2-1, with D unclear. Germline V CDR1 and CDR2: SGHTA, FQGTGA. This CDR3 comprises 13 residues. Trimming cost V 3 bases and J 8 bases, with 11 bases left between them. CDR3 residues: CASSFGLSDEQFF. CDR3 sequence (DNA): TGTGCCAGCAGCTTCGGTCTCTCGGATGAGCAGTTCTTC.

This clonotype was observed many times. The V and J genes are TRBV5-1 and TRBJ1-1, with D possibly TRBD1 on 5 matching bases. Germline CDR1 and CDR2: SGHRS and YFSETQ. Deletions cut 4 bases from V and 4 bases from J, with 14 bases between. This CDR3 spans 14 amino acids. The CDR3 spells CASSPGAGTTEAFF. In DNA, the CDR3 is TGCGCCAGCAGCCCCGGAGCGGGGACCACTGAAGCTTTCTTT.